These 21 T cell receptor beta chains originate from one sample sequenced in a study of beta chain features in type 1 diabetes. Every bit of the isolated RNA underwent reverse transcription, so sequencing read expressed TCRB transcripts. TCRdb's table, derived via immunoSEQ multiplex PCR, lists solely in-frame clones and lacks some. The table shows 200,000 to 250,000 clones, with roughly 9.6% occurring only once. The material sequenced was naive CD4+ T cells from blood. The origin of the receptors is a woman younger than 30 in good health.

This chain connects TRBV7-8 to TRBJ1-3; D possibly corresponds to TRBD1 (6 bases). The CDR3 loop spans 13 amino acids. V was shortened by 5 bases and J by 3 bases, with 8 bases between the two germline ends. The germline V gene has CDR1 SGHVS and CDR2 FQNEAQ. CDR3 protein: CASSQGFGNTIYF. CDR3 bases: TGTGCCAGCAGCCAGGGGTTTGGAAACACCATATATTTT.

This clone was seen a few times. The chain combines TRBV5-1 with TRBJ1-1; no definite D call. CDR3 length: 15 residues. V was shortened by 1 base and J by 0 bases, with 10 bases between the two germline ends. Looked up from germline, CDR1 is SGHRS and CDR2 is YFSETQ. Here the CDR3 DNA reads TGCGCCAGCAGCTTGAGCCACAGAATGAACACTGAAGCTTTCTTT. Residues: CASSLSHRMNTEAFF.

The V call is TRBV18, the J call TRBJ2-5; possible D gene TRBD2, 5 bases. CDR1 KGHSH and CDR2 LQKENI come from the germline V gene. The CDR3 length is 14 residues. The ends were cut back, 3 bases at V and 1 base at J, with 9 bases in the middle. CDR3 nucleotide sequence: TGTGCCAGCTCACCCTTAAGCGGCCAAGAGACCCAGTACTTC. This sequence encodes CASSPLSGQETQYF.

This clone was counted between two and nine times. The chain recombines TRBV5-1 with TRBJ2-1; a weak D match, TRBD1 (5 bases). The CDR3 extends over 15 amino acids. CDR1 and CDR2 from the germline V gene are SGHRS and YFSETQ. Trimming removed 0 bases at V and 4 bases at J, with 11 bases between. The CDR3 sequence: CASSLGRDFYNEQFF. The CDR3 region has the DNA TGCGCCAGCAGCTTGGGCAGGGATTTTTACAATGAGCAGTTCTTC.

The chain couples TRBV5-1 to TRBJ2-3; D gene ambiguous. Germline assignment: CDR1 SGHRS and CDR2 YFSETQ. The V gene lost 1 base and the J gene lost 0 bases, with 12 bases spanning the gap. The CDR3 extends over 16 amino acids. CDR3 sequence (DNA): TGCGCCAGCAGCTTGAACCAGCGCGGAAGCACAGATACGCAGTATTTT. It yields the protein CASSLNQRGSTDTQYF.

This clone was recorded a few times. One junction end does not reproduce the germline sequence, and a read error may be involved. V usage is TRBV7-7 and J usage is TRBJ2-5; 16 bases line up with TRBD2. The germline gives CDR1 SSHAT, CDR2 FNYEAQ (reference sequence). The CDR3 runs 16 residues. This CDR3 is CASSPGLAGGRETQYF. The CDR3 DNA sequence: TGTGCTAGCAGCCCGGGACTAGCGGGGGGGCGAGAGACCCAGTACTTC.

V and J are TRBV29-1 and TRBJ1-5, with TRBD1 matching over 7 bases. The J segment lost 4 bases and the V segment lost 6 bases, leaving 6 bases of the junction unmatched. The germline gives CDR1 SQVTM, CDR2 ANQGSEA. The CDR3 is 13 amino acids. The CDR3 DNA reads as TGCAGCGTGGGGACAGAGATTAATCAGCCCCAGCATTTT. Its protein is CSVGTEINQPQHF. Drawing the rest from reference TRBV29-1 and TRBJ1-5, the complete variable domain is SAVISQKPSRDICQRGTSLTIQCQVDSQVTMMFWYRQQPGQSLTLIATANQGSEATYESGFVIDKFPISRPNLTFSTLTVSNMSPEDSSIYLCSVGTEINQPQHFGDGTRLSIL.

This rearrangement joins TRBV27 to TRBJ2-7; 8 bases align to TRBD1. The germline gives CDR1 MNHEY, CDR2 SMNVEV (reference sequence). V gave up 6 bases and J gave up 6 bases; unmatched junction bases: 13. The CDR3 contains 15 residues. CDR3 in amino acids: CASRPLPGTGSEQYF. In DNA form, the CDR3 reads TGTGCCAGCAGACCACTCCCCGGGACAGGAAGCGAGCAGTACTTC.

The V gene is TRBV6-1, the J gene TRBJ2-5, with 10 bases matching TRBD2. Germline V gene data show CDR1 as MNHNS and CDR2 as SASEGT. Trimming took 4 bases from V and 5 from J; bases not matched to a gene: 7. The CDR3 has 15 amino acids. This CDR3 is CASSALAGVGETQYF. CDR3 DNA sequence: TGTGCCAGCAGTGCGCTAGCGGGAGTTGGGGAGACCCAGTACTTC.

Written as DNA, the CDR3 is TGTGCCAGCACGATTGTCCAGGGATCGTCTGGGGCCAACGTCCTGACTTTC. This codes for CASTIVQGSSGANVLTF. The chain employs TRBV2 and TRBJ2-6; tentative D call: TRBD1 (5 bases). With 7 bases removed from V and 1 base from J, the gap between germline ends came to 17 bases. Germline CDR1 SNHLY, CDR2 FYNNEI. The CDR3 length is 17 residues.

This clone was observed many times. V is TRBV18 and J is TRBJ2-7, with TRBD1 matching 8 bases. The V and J ends lost 6 bases and 7 bases, in that order; junction bases with no gene match: 8. The CDR3 sequence is 13 residues long. CDR1 is KGHSH and CDR2 is LQKENI in the germline V gene. CDR3 loop: CASSGQGVGEQYF. The CDR3 nucleotides read TGTGCCAGCTCCGGACAGGGTGTGGGGGAGCAGTACTTC.

The gene calls are TRBV27 and TRBJ2-7; D is undetermined. The germline CDR1 and CDR2 sequences are MNHEY and SMNVEV (reference sequence). V shed 5 bases and J shed 0 bases, with 8 bases lying between them. This CDR3 comprises 13 residues. Here the CDR3 reads CASSATISYEQYF. In DNA, the CDR3 is TGTGCCAGCAGTGCTACCATCTCCTACGAGCAGTACTTC.

The chain joins TRBV6-1 to TRBJ2-1, with D perhaps matching TRBD1 (6 bases). Trimming stripped 3 bases from V and 5 bases from J, with 17 bases between. CDR3 length equals 16 residues. Looked up from germline, CDR1 is MNHNS and CDR2 is SASEGT. CDR3 sequence (DNA): TGTGCCAGCAGTGATCGGCGACAGGAAACCAACAATGAGCAGTTCTTC. It translates to CASSDRRQETNNEQFF.

This clone occurred a few times. The chain links TRBV9 to TRBJ2-2; D might be TRBD1 (6 bases). CDR3 length: 17 residues. Germline loops: CDR1 SGDLS, CDR2 YYNGEE. Trimming shortened V by 2 bases and J by 4 bases, and 18 bases separated the two germline ends. The CDR3 coding sequence is TGTGCCAGCAGCGTCCCTAGTGGCAGGGGTGGCACCGGGGAGCTGTTTTTT. Its translation is CASSVPSGRGGTGELFF.

This clone was recorded a few times. This chain links TRBV6-5 with TRBJ2-1, with D maybe TRBD1 (6 bases). The CDR3 consists of 12 residues. Per germline, CDR1 MNHEY and CDR2 SVGAGI. The ends were cut back, 6 bases at V and 7 bases at J, with 10 bases in the middle. DNA of the CDR3: TGTGCCAGCAGAGGGGGTTGGAATGAGCAGTTCTTC. Translating gives CASRGGWNEQFF.

Ten or more counts support this clone. The chain employs TRBV18 and TRBJ2-3; D remains ambiguous. V was shortened by 3 bases and J by 2 bases, with 3 bases between the two germline ends. Germline CDR1 KGHSH, CDR2 LQKENI. The CDR3 contains 12 residues. CDR3 nucleotide sequence: TGTGCCAGCTCACCCGTCACAGATACGCAGTATTTT. This encodes CASSPVTDTQYF.

The V call is TRBV6-5, the J call TRBJ2-1; weak D call: TRBD2 (6 bases). CDR3 length equals 13 residues. Trimming took 0 bases from V and 11 from J, leaving 11 bases between them. The V gene's germline CDR1 is MNHEY and CDR2 SVGAGI. This CDR3 is CASSYSMAGKQFF. The CDR3 coding sequence is TGTGCCAGCAGTTACTCGATGGCGGGAAAGCAGTTCTTC.

There are a few counts of this clone. The V gene is TRBV5-4, the J gene TRBJ2-4; 8 bases align to TRBD2. The germline V gene has CDR1 SGHNT and CDR2 YYREEE (reference sequence). CDR3 length: 17 residues. With V trimmed by 5 bases and J by 3 bases, 13 bases remained unmatched. The DNA of the CDR3 is TGTGCCAGCAGTTTAGCGGGGAGCACATTGGGCAAAAACATTCAGTACTTC. This codes for CASSLAGSTLGKNIQYF. Supplemented by reference TRBV5-4 and TRBJ2-4, the full variable domain reads ETGVTQSPTHLIKTRGQQVTLRCSSQSGHNTVSWYQQALGQGPQFIFQYYREEENGRGNFPPRFSGLQFPNYSSELNVNALELDDSALYLCASSLAGSTLGKNIQYFGAGTRLSVL.

This clone turned up a few times. The CDR3 sequence is CAWSVTTGTGSNQPQHF. The CDR3 DNA follows: TGTGCCTGGAGTGTCACCACCGGGACAGGTAGCAATCAGCCCCAGCATTTT. The chain uses TRBV30 and TRBJ1-5; 8 bases line up with TRBD1. Per germline, CDR1 GTSNPN and CDR2 SVGIG (reference sequence). CDR3 length equals 17 residues. The V gene end was trimmed by 0 bases and the J gene end by 0 bases; junction bases not matched to a gene: 7. Full variable domain (rest looked up from reference TRBV30 and TRBJ1-5): SQTIHQWPATLVQPVGSPLSLECTVEGTSNPNLYWYRQAAGRGLQLLFYSVGIGQISSEVPQNLSASRPQDRQFILSSKKLLLSDSGFYLCAWSVTTGTGSNQPQHFGDGTRLSIL.

This clone has a handful of counts. The chain uses TRBV7-2 and TRBJ2-1, with 14 bases fitting TRBD2. This CDR3 has 12 amino acids. Germline CDR1 and CDR2: SGHTA and FQGNSA. The J segment lost 15 bases and the V segment lost 5 bases, leaving 3 bases of the junction unmatched. In DNA form, the CDR3 reads TGTGCCAGCAGCATAGGGACTAGCGGGAGGTTCTTC. This encodes CASSIGTSGRFF.

The gene calls are TRBV15 and TRBJ1-4; 7 positions match TRBD1. Per the germline V gene, CDR1 is LNHNV and CDR2 is YYDKDF (reference sequence). Trimming took 4 bases from V and 5 from J; bases not matched to a gene: 7. The CDR3 is 15 residues long. The CDR3 coding sequence is TGTGCCACCAGCACGTCACAGGGGAGGAATGAAAAACTGTTTTTT. It translates to CATSTSQGRNEKLFF.